This TCR beta chain was retrieved from a study of T cell responses to AZD1222 COVID-19 vaccine. General study results and limits: Increased Spike-specific TCR breadth and depth were observed after two AZD1222 doses. Donors, mostly white British, included more females; clonal diversity was possibly underestimated.

Germline V lookup: CDR1 LGHDT, CDR2 YNNKEL (reference sequence). The CDR3 is 12 residues long. Trimming left V 0 bases short and J 7 bases short, with 6 bases between. TCRdb keeps only in-frame clones here, not all; method: immunoSEQ multiplex PCR. Here the sample spans about 82,000 clones, 75% to 90% being singletons. In the case of this clone: Its cognate antigen is unknown.

The sequence came from an adult who received the AZD1222 COVID-19 vaccine. The sequences come from peripheral blood, collected 28 days after the second AZD1222 dose. The chain uses TRBV3-1 (or the pseudogene TRBV3-2) and TRBJ2-5, with no clear D. The CDR3 region is CASSQDLRTQYF. The DNA of the CDR3 is TGTGCCAGCAGCCAAGATCTCAGGACCCAGTACTTC.